This T cell receptor (beta chain) appears in the sequencing data of a study of shared clonotypes between healthy human individuals (dated by TCRdb to between 2020 and 2021). For the study in its entirety: Three men and two women, aged 18 to 49 years, made up the cohort. For each donor, three plates each were used for CD4 naive and CD4 memory, two plates were used for CD8 naive, and one plate was used for CD8 memory. To estimate repertoire size and how much clonotypes are shared between individuals, the study performed deep sequencing of blood TCR repertoires from roughly five healthy adults. To increase sequencing depth and limit assay-specific biases, different laboratories used diverse techniques to prepare libraries and sequence TCR repertoires. Between about 0.94 and 8.9 billion PBMCs per donor were obtained by leukapheresis.

Findings and caveats that apply to the study as a whole: Incomplete sequencing was indicated by rarefaction of sorted-subset datasets, despite the large sequencing depth. Clonotypes shared by all four sorted-subset donors showed higher generation probabilities than non-shared clonotypes. When several donors were compared, the shared fraction of clonotypes was about 5.5% for naive CD4, approximately 3.5% for naive CD8, about 2.4% for memory CD4, and 0.4% for memory CD8. Sampling was restricted to blood, and TCR repertoires in tissue are likely to differ from TCR repertoires in blood. Naive subsets generally had larger estimated clonotype richness than memory subsets. Based on pairwise subsampling, the degree of clonotype sharing among donors was expected to be affected by sequencing depth. The genetic and exposure-history diversity represented was limited by the small number of donors.

The donors were healthy, HIV-negative adults who had no recently reported acute infections or vaccinations. Only Caucasian adults living in Nashville, Tennessee, USA were represented among the donors. CD4+ T cells were enriched by magnetic negative selection, after which naive cells were positively selected on CD45RA and the negative fraction was taken as the memory subset. Blood was collected by leukapheresis, and PBMCs were isolated by Ficoll-Histopaque density gradient centrifugation and then cryopreserved in liquid nitrogen vapor phase. Analytical flow cytometry was used to check the purity and quantity of every magnetically sorted T cell population. From each sorted fraction, genomic DNA was isolated and quantified by UV absorbance on a Nanodrop 2000c. Using the deep immunoSEQ assay, TCR CDR3 regions were amplified from genomic DNA by multiplex PCR. Genomic DNA extracted from each cell subset was distributed evenly over all wells of several immunoSEQ 96-well plates, and each plate served as one replicate. For sorted subsets, each replicate PCR was loaded with around 220 ng genomic DNA, equivalent to about 33,000 T cell genomes. The purified libraries were quantified using a Qubit 3.0 fluorometer, sized with a Bioanalyzer 2100, and then quantified again using the KAPA Library Quantification kit. Every immunoSEQ 96-well plate was sequenced on a separate single-read 150-cycle Illumina NextSeq 550 flow cell. On the authors' methods: Because the immunoSEQ output held only junctional sequences and lacked quality scores, the filtering could not match the filtering applied to full-length reads. Sequences were annotated with PyIR, a Python wrapper for IgBLAST v1.9, and V/J genes and CDR3 were assigned using IMGT germline references. Reads were removed for weak V/J assignments (E-value above 1e-6), missing CDR3, stop codons, out-of-frame junctions, or ambiguous translated residues. V3J clonotypes were defined as sequences sharing an identical inferred V gene, J gene, and CDR3 amino acid sequence. The percentage overlap between two repertoires was calculated by dividing the number of shared unique clonotypes by the size of the smaller repertoire. Repertoire richness was assessed with RTK rarefaction, the Chao1 estimator, and Recon v2.1 estimates of unobserved clonotypes. OLGA was used to compute generation probabilities for all TCRbeta clonotypes that the gDNA method yielded from a few donors. TCRdb re-hosts the immuneACCESS table, in-frame sequences only. Its copies lack some clones; in the studies checked, an unresolved V gene accounts for under half of them, and the cause for the rest is not known. V and J calls and clone size come straight from that table; D and trimming were deduced from the DNA. The sample table contains some 240,000 clones; only one count was recorded for 65% of them. The ten most abundant clones make up around 10% of the sample.

As regards this clone: The antigen it recognizes is unknown. No much larger clone is present one base from it, and per-base qualities are unavailable.

From a lookup of the germline V gene, CDR1 and CDR2 are SNHLY and FYNNEI. The cysteine opens and the phenylalanine closes a CDR3 of 14 amino acids. Just CDR3 DNA is preserved here, 42 bases in frame from base 1. Ends trimmed: V by 7 bases, J by 5 bases; bases unmatched to a gene: 5. The V and J segments used are TRBV2 and TRBJ2-1; the junction holds 10 bases that match TRBD2. Sequencing input: memory CD4+ T cells sorted from blood. The cell subset or site label of this sample denotes: CD45RA-negative fraction. The source is a man aged 25 to 45 in good health. The CDR3 protein sequence reads: CASNSGRRNNEQFF. The DNA reads TGTGCCAGCAATAGCGGGAGGCGGAACAATGAGCAGTTCTTC.